This T cell receptor (beta chain) comes out of a study of OX40 agonist ivuxolimab in advanced cancers. Study details: Dose-escalation cases comprised hepatocellular carcinoma, melanoma, renal cell or head and neck cancer. Prior checkpoint blockade (anti-PD-1, anti-PD-L1 or anti-CTLA-4) was permitted; approximately 41% had it. Averaging about 60 years in age, with a range of about 20 to 90, the cohort was 80% to 90% male.

This table comes from immunoSEQ multiplex PCR, and its TCRdb copy is limited to in-frame clones, with some not included. The sample holds about 49,000 clones, about nine tenths seen once. Excluded were patients having autoimmune disease history or systemic immunosuppression. Trimming took 4 bases from V and 3 from J; bases not matched to a gene: 7. CDR3 length: 15 residues. Germline CDR1 reads WSHSY; CDR2 reads SAAADI. The receptor was isolated from an adult with an advanced solid tumor such as melanoma, head and neck, liver or kidney cancer. Sequenced material: CD4+ or CD8+ T cells sorted from blood, taken in a trial of the OX40 agonist ivuxolimab. V and J are TRBV10-2 and TRBJ1-2, with 8 bases identical to TRBD1. The CDR3 sequence is CASSAQDRADYGYTF. The CDR3, as DNA: TGCGCCAGCAGTGCTCAGGACAGGGCGGACTATGGCTACACCTTC.